The entry that follows covers one T cell receptor (beta chain) sequence. The data derive from a study of blood T cell repertoires in COVID-19. Sequencing used immunoSEQ multiplex PCR; TCRdb keeps in-frame clones, though not all of them. The sample consists of 350,000 or so clones, more than 75% of them appearing once. The CDR3 extends over 15 amino acids. V lost 3 bases and J 3 bases, leaving 16 bases between the germline ends. Germline values: CDR1 SGDLS, CDR2 YYNGEE. Cohort 3 donors were reported recovered after two negative PCRs, clearance, or symptom resolution. The TCR comes from a woman in her twenties or thirties who had recovered from COVID-19. The chain uses TRBV9 and TRBJ2-7, with a possible D match to TRBD2 (6 bases). The sample comprised PBMCs or T cells enriched from blood (not recorded which). CDR3 in DNA: TGTGCCAGCAGCGCCTCCCCTAGCGAGAACTACGAGCAGTACTTC. Amino acids: CASSASPSENYEQYF.